One and the same sample provided the 21 T cell receptor delta chains below, sequenced in a study of gamma-delta T cells after stem cell transplantation. TCRdb reapplied CATT to the RT-PCR reads. The sample contains about 1,300 delta-chain clones, roughly 2.1% of which appear only once. Sequencing used gamma-delta T cells. These receptors all stem from a human donor. It is not recorded whose cells these are; they may come from a transplant donor.

Here the J gene is TRDJ1 and the V gene is not called; the table assigns TRDD3, which was not confirmed against the DNA. The CDR3 length is 20 residues. CDR3 sequence reads: CATLPTPLTGGHPYTDKLIF. The CDR3 DNA follows: TGTGCCACCTTGCCTACCCCACTTACTGGGGGGCATCCTTACACCGATAAACTCATCTTT.

To note about this clone: TCRdb records a much larger clone's protein for this DNA, with a difference at residue 4 that likely arises from a read error; the protein given is the translation of the DNA. The rearrangement links TRDV2 to TRDJ1; TRDD3 agrees at 13 bases. CDR3 length: 20 amino acids. Per germline, CDR1 GEAIGNYY and CDR2 EKD. Germline trimming cut 6 bases from V and 0 bases from J; bases unmatched to any gene: 18. The DNA for the CDR3 is TGTGCCTGTAACGCCGTACTGGGGGATACGCAAAATCACCACACCGATAAACTCATCTTT. Amino acids: CACNAVLGDTQNHHTDKLIF.

This clone was counted a few times. The chain has TRDV2 and TRDJ3, with 13 positions matching TRDD3. Looked up from germline, CDR1 is GEAIGNYY and CDR2 is EKD. The CDR3 runs to 23 residues. V was clipped by 5 bases and J by 0 bases; unmatched bases: 18. CDR3 nucleotide sequence: TGTGCCTGTGCCGGTCGACGTCCAGTTCACTGGGGGATACGCTCCTGGGACACCCGACAGATGTTTTTC. This gives the protein CACAGRRPVHWGIRSWDTRQMFF.

This clone is medium-sized (0.01 to 0.1%) within its sample. Its ends do not fully match the called genes, so a read error is possible. This same CDR3 is encoded by further DNA sequences in the sample. The chain recombines TRDV2 with TRDJ1; 10 bases agree with TRDD3. The CDR3 is made up of 22 amino acids. The germline V gene has CDR1 GEAIGNYY and CDR2 EKD. CDR3 nucleotide sequence: TGCGCCTGTGACACGATTCTCCCGCCCGCCGGGGGATACGCCGCTTACACCGATAAACTCATCTTT. Amino acids: CACDTILPPAGGYAAYTDKLIF.

This clone has just a few counts. The mismatch at residue 14 between this DNA's translation and the TCRdb protein of a much larger clone likely reflects a read error; the protein shown is translated from the DNA. V and J are TRDV2 and TRDJ1, with 8 bases lining up with TRDD3. Germline V gene sequence: CDR1 GEAIGNYY, CDR2 EKD. This CDR3 has 16 amino acids. CDR3 DNA: TGTGCCTGTGACGTACTGGGGGGCAAGGACACCGATAAACCCATCTTT. Translation gives CACDVLGGKDTDKPIF.

As for this clone: A read error may account for a junction end that differs from germline. This rearrangement joins TRDV2 to TRDJ3, with a weak D call TRDD2 (6 bases). Germline values: CDR1 GEAIGNYY, CDR2 EKD. There are 21 residues in the CDR3. As DNA, the CDR3 is TGTGCCCGTGACACCGCAAGAGGCCCTTCCCAATCTACCTGGGACACCCGACAGATGTTTTTC. Translated, it gives CARDTARGPSQSTWDTRQMFF.

A few counts support this clone. The V call is TRDV2, the J call TRDJ2; 13 nucleotides agree with TRDD3. This CDR3 has 17 residues. Germline V gene data show CDR1 as GEAIGNYY and CDR2 as EKD. V was clipped by 3 bases and J by 4 bases; unmatched bases: 7. CDR3 in amino acids: CACDGLGDTRKTAQLFF. The CDR3 nucleotides are TGTGCCTGTGACGGACTGGGGGATACGCGGAAGACAGCACAACTCTTCTTT.

This clone was seen a few times. TCRdb has a much larger clone's protein, which differs at residue 10 from the translation of this DNA, likely because of a read error; what is shown is the protein translated from the DNA. This chain links TRDV2 with TRDJ1; 8 nucleotides line up with TRDD3. This CDR3 spans 17 amino acids. The ends lost 4 bases at V and 2 bases at J; junction bases unmatched: 14. In germline, CDR1 is GEAIGNYY, CDR2 EKD. The CDR3 region has the DNA TGTGCCTGTGAAAGACTCGTACTGGGGGTTACGACCGATAAACTCATCTTT. It yields the protein CACERLVLGVTTDKLIF.

This clone was counted between two and nine times. A read error is likely here: a far larger clone is one base away. Written as DNA, the CDR3 is TGTGCCCGTGACACCGCTGGGGGATACGCTAGCTCCTGGGACACCCGACAGATGTTTTTC. Its protein product is CARDTAGGYASSWDTRQMFF. The chain carries TRDV2 and TRDJ3, with TRDD3 matching 12 bases. The CDR3 runs to 20 residues. Germline lookup yields CDR1 GEAIGNYY and CDR2 EKD.

Only a few counts were recorded for this clone. For this DNA, TCRdb reports the protein of a much larger clone, which diverges at residues 13 and 15, most likely from a read error; the protein presented here is translated directly from the DNA. The chain carries TRDV2 and TRDJ1; 9 bases are a match to TRDD3. Germline assignment: CDR1 GEAIGNYY and CDR2 EKD. This CDR3 has 18 residues. DNA for the CDR3: TGTGCCTGTGACACGATCGCTGGGGGATCCCCGTACGCCGATAGACTCATCTTT. It translates to CACDTIAGGSPYADRLIF.

The V and J genes are TRDV2 and TRDJ3, with 7 bases fitting TRDD3. With 0 bases clipped from V and 0 bases from J, the junction kept 13 bases outside the gene matches. There are 21 residues in the CDR3. The germline gives CDR1 GEAIGNYY, CDR2 EKD. The CDR3 DNA reads TGTGCCTGTGACACCGTTAGCCTGGGGGTTACGAGCTCCTGGGACACCCGACAGATGTTTTTC. Translating it yields CACDTVSLGVTSSWDTRQMFF.

This clone turned up a few times. TCRdb has a much larger clone's protein, which differs at residue 15 from the translation of this DNA, likely because of a read error; what is shown is the protein translated from the DNA. The V gene is TRDV2, the J gene TRDJ3; 8 bases are shared with TRDD3. The CDR3 covers 19 residues. The germline gives CDR1 GEAIGNYY, CDR2 EKD. CDR3 nucleotides: TGTGCCTGTGACACCCTTGGGGATACTAGCTCCTGGGACACCCAACAGATGTTTTTC. Translated, it gives CACDTLGDTSSWDTQQMFF.

Details on this clone: A far bigger clonotype differs at one base, so this is likely a read error. This CDR3 is also generated by other DNA sequences in the sample. The V and J genes are TRDV2 and TRDJ1; maybe TRDD3 (6 bases). CDR3 length: 15 residues. Germline CDR1 is GEAIGNYY and CDR2 is EKD. CDR3 DNA sequence: TGCGCCTGTGACACCCTGGGGTACGACACCGATAAACTCATCTTT. Encoded protein: CACDTLGYDTDKLIF.

This clone turned up a few times. With a far larger clone one base away, a read error is the likely cause. This same CDR3 is encoded by further DNA sequences in the sample. V is TRDV1 and J is TRDJ2, with D tentatively TRDD2 or TRDD3 (6 bases each). Per the germline V gene, CDR1 is TSWWSYY and CDR2 is QGS. This CDR3 contains 25 residues. Deletions cut 3 bases from V and 1 base from J, with 39 bases between. CDR3 residues: CALGENPTKTVLILGYRLLTAQLFF. The CDR3 DNA sequence: TGTGCTCTTGGGGAGAATCCTACTAAGACTGTCCTAATTCTAGGATACCGCCTTTTGACAGCACAACTCTTCTTT.

A remark on this clone: It differs at one base from a far larger clone, so likely a read error. Other DNA sequences in the sample encode the same CDR3. The V and J genes are TRDV2 and TRDJ1, with TRDD3 matching 7 bases. Germline V gives CDR1 GEAIGNYY, CDR2 EKD. The CDR3 sequence is 16 residues long. V trimming: 7 bases; J trimming: 0 bases; junction bases outside the gene matches: 13. CDR3 region: CACDFLGGLYTDKLIF. In nucleotides, the CDR3 is TGTGCCTGCGATTTTCTGGGGGGGCTGTACACCGATAAACTCATCTTT.

Concerning this clone itself: The protein that TCRdb holds for this DNA derives from a much larger clone and differs from the translated DNA at residue 9, which likely indicates a read error; the protein shown here is translated from the DNA. The chain joins TRDV2 to TRDJ3; 9 bases align to TRDD3. Germline trimming cut 3 bases from V and 1 base from J; bases unmatched to any gene: 12. In germline, CDR1 is GEAIGNYY, CDR2 EKD. The CDR3 totals 20 residues. The CDR3 sequence is CACDPTGGHAGSWDTRQMFF. CDR3 bases: TGTGCCTGTGACCCTACTGGGGGACACGCGGGGTCCTGGGACACCCGACAGATGTTTTTC.

This clone was counted between two and nine times. With only one base between it and a far larger clone, this is likely a read error. Distinct nucleotide sequences in the sample also encode this CDR3. The genes are TRDV2 and TRDJ3; 9 bases match TRDD3. The CDR3 length is 19 residues. Germline V CDR1 and CDR2: GEAIGNYY, EKD. The CDR3 is CACDTVLGDYSWDTRQMFF. The CDR3 DNA follows: TGTGCCTGTGACACGGTACTGGGGGACTACTCCTGGGACACCCGTCAGATGTTTTTC.

Regarding this clone: TCRdb's entry gives the protein of a much larger clone, which mismatches this DNA's translation at residue 13, likely from a read error; the protein reported here is translated from the DNA. The rearrangement uses TRDV2 and TRDJ3; 9 bases fit TRDD3. This CDR3 comprises 19 residues. In germline, CDR1 is GEAIGNYY, CDR2 EKD. CDR3 coding DNA: TGTGCCTGTGACACGGTACTGGGGGACTACTCCTGGGGCACCCGACAGATGTTTTTC. Translation: CACDTVLGDYSWGTRQMFF.

Worth noting for this clone: A far larger clone is off by one base, so a read error is likely. Other DNA sequences in the same sample also yield this CDR3. V gene TRAV29/DV5 combines with J gene TRDJ1, with 9 bases that match TRDD3. The length of the CDR3 is 20 residues. Germline CDR1 is NSMFDY and CDR2 is ISSIKDK. CDR3 coding DNA: TGTGCAACCCCCTCCCCGGGGATGGGGGATATGGAGGAAAGAACCGATAAGCTCATCTTT. Residues: CATPSPGMGDMEERTDKLIF.

This clone has more than one count but fewer than ten. A single base is all that separates this from a far larger clone, so a read error is likely. Distinct nucleotide sequences in the sample also encode this CDR3. The chain recombines TRDV2 with TRDJ1; 13 nucleotides line up with TRDD3. The CDR3 runs to 19 residues. Germline V gene sequence: CDR1 GEAIGNYY, CDR2 EKD. V lost 0 bases to trimming and J lost 5 bases; unmatched junction nucleotides: 14. DNA of the CDR3: TGTGCCTGTGACACCTTACTGGGGGATACGCCTACGGGCACTGATAAACTCATCTTT. Amino acid sequence: CACDTLLGDTPTGTDKLIF.

Of note for this clone: TCRdb records a much larger clone's protein for this DNA, with a difference at residue 14 that likely arises from a read error; the protein given is the translation of the DNA. The chain uses TRDV2 and TRDJ1; 7 nucleotides align to TRDD3. The CDR3 runs to 16 residues. Germline-derived CDR1 and CDR2 are GEAIGNYY and EKD. The CDR3 reads CACDPVLGIKRDKPIF. CDR3 DNA sequence: TGTGCCTGTGACCCGGTACTGGGGATCAAGAGGGATAAACCCATCTTT.